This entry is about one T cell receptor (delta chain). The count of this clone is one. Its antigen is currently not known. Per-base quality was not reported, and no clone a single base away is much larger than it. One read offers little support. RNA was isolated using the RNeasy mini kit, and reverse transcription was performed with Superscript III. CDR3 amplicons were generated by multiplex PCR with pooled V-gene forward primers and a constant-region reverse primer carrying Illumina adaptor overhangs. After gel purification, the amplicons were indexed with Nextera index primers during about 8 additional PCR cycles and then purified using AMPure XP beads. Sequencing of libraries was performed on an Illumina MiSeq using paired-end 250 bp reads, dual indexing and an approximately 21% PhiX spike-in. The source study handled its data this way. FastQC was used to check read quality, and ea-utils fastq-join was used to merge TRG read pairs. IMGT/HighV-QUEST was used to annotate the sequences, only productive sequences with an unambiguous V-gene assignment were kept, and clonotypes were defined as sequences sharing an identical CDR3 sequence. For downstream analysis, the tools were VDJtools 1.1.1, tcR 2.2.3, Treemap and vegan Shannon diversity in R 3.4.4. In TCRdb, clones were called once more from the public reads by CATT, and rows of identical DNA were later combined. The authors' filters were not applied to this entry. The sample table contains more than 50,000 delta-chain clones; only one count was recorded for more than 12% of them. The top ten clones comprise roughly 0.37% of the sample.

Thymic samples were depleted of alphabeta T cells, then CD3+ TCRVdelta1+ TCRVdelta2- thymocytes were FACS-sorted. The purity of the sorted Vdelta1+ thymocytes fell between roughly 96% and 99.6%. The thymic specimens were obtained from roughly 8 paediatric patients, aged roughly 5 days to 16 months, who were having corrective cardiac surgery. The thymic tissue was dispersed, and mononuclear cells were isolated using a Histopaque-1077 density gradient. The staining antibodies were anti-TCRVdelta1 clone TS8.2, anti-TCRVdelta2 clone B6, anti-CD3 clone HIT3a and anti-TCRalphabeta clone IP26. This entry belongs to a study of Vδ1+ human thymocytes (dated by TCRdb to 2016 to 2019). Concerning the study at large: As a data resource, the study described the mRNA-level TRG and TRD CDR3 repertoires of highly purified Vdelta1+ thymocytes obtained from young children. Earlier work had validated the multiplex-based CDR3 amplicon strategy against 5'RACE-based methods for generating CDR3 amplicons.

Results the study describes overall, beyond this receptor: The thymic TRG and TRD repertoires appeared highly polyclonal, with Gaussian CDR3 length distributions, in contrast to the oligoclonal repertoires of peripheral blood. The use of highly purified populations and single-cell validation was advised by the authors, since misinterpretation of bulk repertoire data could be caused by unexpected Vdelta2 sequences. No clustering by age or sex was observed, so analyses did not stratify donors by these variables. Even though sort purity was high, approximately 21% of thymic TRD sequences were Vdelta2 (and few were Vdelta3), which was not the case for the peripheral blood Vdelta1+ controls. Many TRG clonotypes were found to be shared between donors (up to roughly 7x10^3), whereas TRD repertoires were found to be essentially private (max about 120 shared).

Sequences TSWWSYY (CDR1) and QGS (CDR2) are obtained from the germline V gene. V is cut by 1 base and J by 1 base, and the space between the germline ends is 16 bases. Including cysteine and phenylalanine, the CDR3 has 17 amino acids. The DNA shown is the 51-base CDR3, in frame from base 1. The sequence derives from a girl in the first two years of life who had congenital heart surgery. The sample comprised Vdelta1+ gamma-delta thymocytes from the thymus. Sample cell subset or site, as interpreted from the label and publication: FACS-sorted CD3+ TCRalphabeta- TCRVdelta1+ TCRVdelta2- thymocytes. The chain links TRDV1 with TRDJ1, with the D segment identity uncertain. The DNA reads TGTGCTCTTGGGGAACGCCCCCTCGGCTCACGCACCGATAAACTCATCTTT. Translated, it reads CALGERPLGSRTDKLIF.